This T cell receptor (beta chain) was documented in a study of blood T cell repertoires in COVID-19. About the research overall: The United States, Italy and Spain were the sources of the acute and convalescent COVID-19 samples. T cells, B-cell-depleted T cells, or PBMCs provided the cDNA or gDNA that served as material.

V shed 6 bases, J shed 5 bases, and the junction held 9 bases outside the gene matches. Germline CDR1 is MDHEN and CDR2 is SYDVKM. The CDR3 length is 14 residues. Per the original methods: Using reference gene primer amplification, nucleated cell counts were estimated. Some clones are missing from TCRdb's copy, which holds only in-frame ones; the method was immunoSEQ multiplex PCR. V, J and clone size reflect that table, while D and trimming were determined from the DNA. Of 86,000 or so clones listed, 90% to 95% are singletons. The clonotype originates from a human donor with active COVID-19. The donor label of this sample is uncertain. V and J are TRBV28 and TRBJ1-2; 7 positions match TRBD1. Input material: peripheral blood. CDR3 protein: CASSPPGQSYGYTF. The CDR3, as DNA: TGTGCCAGCAGCCCCCCGGGACAGTCATATGGCTACACCTTC.